These T cell receptor beta chains were read from a single sample in a study of blood T cells in healthy people across ages. Via MiXCR, TCRdb re-called the 5' RACE reads, giving one row per CDR3 protein. The sample contains 650,000 to 900,000 distinct CDR3 sequences, 62% of which appear only once. Sequencing input: blood. Receptors were obtained from a young man in good health. Each CDR3 is given without its conserved first and last residue. Each record gives: V gene, J gene, CDR3 protein.

TRBV29-1	NA	SVPGQVNSYEQY
TRBV7-9	TRBJ2-3	AGTGSVNPSTDTQY
TRBV10-3	TRBJ2-7	AIGGSSVSYEQY
TRBV4-2	TRBJ2-3	ASSQWGGPDTQY
TRBV11-2	TRBJ2-4	ASSLDLAQGRNIQY
TRBV5-1	TRBJ2-1	ASSFDNTYNEQF
TRBV20-1	TRBJ2-7	SARAGTGNYEQY
TRBV6-5	TRBJ1-5	ASSYGTGQPQH
TRBV20-1	TRBJ2-3	SASLRDTQY
TRBV24-1	TRBJ2-1	ATSDWTSGGDYNEQF
TRBV4-2	TRBJ2-3	ASSQSTGDSVSDTQY
TRBV2	TRBJ2-3	ASSGREGTDTQY
TRBV27	TRBJ1-1	ASSLARGGTEAF
TRBV12-3/TRBV12-4	TRBJ2-1	ASKPWGAAYNEQF
TRBV3-1	TRBJ2-3	ASSQTPRDTQY
TRBV6-5	TRBJ2-1	ASSWGEGAINEQF
TRBV27	NA	ASSLSIAGAFLDEQY
TRBV27	TRBJ2-7	ASSLLALGLDEQY
TRBV4-2	TRBJ2-7	ASSPLGDRSFYEQY
TRBV10-3	TRBJ2-1	AISGSGTENSYNEQF
TRBV27	NA	ASSLFGTSGGYPYEQY
TRBV15	TRBJ2-4	ATSRDTSLAKNIQY
TRBV12-3/TRBV12-4	TRBJ2-7	ASTPTGVVEQY
TRBV20-1	TRBJ1-5	SAWDRGYDNQPQH
TRBV20-1	TRBJ2-5	SARAGGRQETQY
TRBV10-3	TRBJ2-5	AISEKDRSGETQY
TRBV20-1	TRBJ2-1	SARDLRAGFYNEQF
TRBV27	TRBJ2-7	ASSPGQAEQVYEQY
TRBV14	TRBJ2-2	ASSQDKVFRENTGELF
TRBV9	TRBJ2-1	ASSTRQGADNEQF
TRBV30	TRBJ2-7	AWSHDGQIDEQY
TRBV13	TRBJ1-4	ASSIRGLSEKLF
TRBV10-3	TRBJ1-2	AISLAGDGYT
TRBV5-6	TRBJ1-2	ASMSDYGYT
TRBV5-1	TRBJ1-2	ASCPGQGAEGYT